This passage covers 14 T cell receptor beta chains from one sample sequenced in a study of blood T cell repertoires in COVID-19. The table came from immunoSEQ multiplex PCR; TCRdb's copy has only in-frame clones and leaves some out. Of about 76,000 clones in the sample, more than 75% were seen once. The sample consisted of peripheral blood. These receptors all come from a man in his fifties or sixties with acute or convalescent COVID-19.

This chain uses TRBV7-9 with TRBJ2-7; TRBD2 is a possible D gene (6 bases). CDR1 and CDR2 from the germline V gene are SEHNR and FQNEAQ (reference sequence). This CDR3 has 14 amino acids. V was trimmed by 7 bases and J by 3 bases, leaving 16 bases between them. The CDR3 region has the DNA TGTGCCAGCACCTTCGGAGGGGCAGGCTACGAGCAGTACTTC. This gives the protein CASTFGGAGYEQYF.

J is TRBJ2-7 and V is TRBV6-1; 14 bases align to TRBD2. Germline values: CDR1 MNHNS, CDR2 SASEGT. The V and J ends lost 6 bases and 2 bases, in that order; junction bases with no gene match: 0. The CDR3 has 14 amino acids. CDR3 loop: CASRGLAGAYEQYF. In nucleotides, the CDR3 is TGTGCCAGCAGGGGACTAGCGGGAGCCTACGAGCAGTACTTC.

V gene TRBV2 combines with J gene TRBJ1-5; TRBD1 aligns across 8 bases. V lost 4 bases to trimming and J lost 6 bases; unmatched junction nucleotides: 5. The CDR3 totals 14 residues. Germline CDR1 reads SNHLY; CDR2 reads FYNNEI. The CDR3 protein is CASSAGQGGQPQHF. The DNA of the CDR3 is TGTGCCAGCAGTGCAGGACAGGGCGGTCAGCCCCAGCATTTT.

The chain recombines TRBV7-2 with TRBJ2-3, with unresolved D. V was clipped by 5 bases and J by 1 base, with 13 bases between them. This CDR3 spans 15 amino acids. Germline CDR1 reads SGHTA; CDR2 reads FQGNSA. The CDR3 is CASSVRSWGTDTQYF. The DNA of the CDR3 is TGTGCCAGCAGCGTACGGAGTTGGGGCACAGATACGCAGTATTTT.

V gene TRBV4-2 combines with J gene TRBJ2-1, with TRBD2 identical over 7 bases. CDR3 length: 16 amino acids. V was pared by 3 bases and J by 1 base, with 6 bases of the junction left unmatched. The germline V gene encodes CDR1 LGHNA and CDR2 YNFKEQ. CDR3 DNA: TGTGCCAGCAGCCATGAGTCGGGACTATCCTACAATGAGCAGTTCTTC. Translating it yields CASSHESGLSYNEQFF.

The V gene is TRBV30, the J gene TRBJ1-5, with 7 bases fitting TRBD1. The CDR3 spans 14 residues. From germline, CDR1 is GTSNPN and CDR2 SVGIG (reference sequence). Trimming cost V 2 bases and J 3 bases; bases outside gene matches: 4. Here the CDR3 DNA reads TGTGCCTGGAGTACGACAGGGCCCAATCAGCCCCAGCATTTT. Encoded protein: CAWSTTGPNQPQHF.

A word on this clone: An end of the junction differs from the germline gene, which may be a read error. The J gene is TRBJ2-5, the V gene TRBV4-2; 8 positions match TRBD1. The CDR3 has 16 amino acids. The V gene's germline CDR1 is LGHNA and CDR2 YNFKEQ. As DNA, the CDR3 is TGTGCCAGCAGTCAAGCCGGGACAGGTAGGACGGAGACCCAGTACTTC. This encodes CASSQAGTGRTETQYF.

This clone appeared once. The chain carries TRBV9 and TRBJ1-1; D is perhaps TRBD1 (5 bases). CDR3 length: 15 residues. V lost 4 bases and J 5 bases, leaving 18 bases between the germline ends. Germline V CDR1 and CDR2: SGDLS, YYNGEE. CDR3 amino acids: CASSPAWGGGTEAFF. In nucleotides, the CDR3 is TGTGCCAGCAGCCCCGCCTGGGGCGGGGGTACTGAAGCTTTCTTT.

The rearrangement uses TRBV3-1 (or the pseudogene TRBV3-2) and TRBJ2-1; 9 bases are shared with TRBD1. The CDR3 loop spans 15 amino acids. Germline CDR1 is LGHDT and CDR2 is YNNKEL (reference sequence). With V trimmed by 0 bases and J by 7 bases, 4 bases remained unmatched. CDR3 nucleotide sequence: TGTGCCAGCAGCCAAGATCCGACAGGGGGGAATGAGCAGTTCTTC. It codes for CASSQDPTGGNEQFF.

The chain joins TRBV21-1 to TRBJ1-1; the table's D gene call, TRBD1, was not cross checked with the DNA. TRBV21-1 is a recognized pseudogene. The CDR3 runs to 17 residues. The CDR3 coding sequence is TGTGCCAGCAGCAAAGAACAGGGCCCAACCAGAATCCCTGAAGCTTTCTTT. Translation: CASSKEQGPTRIPEAFF.

The gene calls are TRBV2 and TRBJ2-3, with no clear D. The CDR3 is 16 residues long. V shed 6 bases and J shed 0 bases, with 16 bases lying between them. Per germline, CDR1 SNHLY and CDR2 FYNNEI. The CDR3 DNA reads TGTGCCAGCAGCGAGCCTACTACCCCGAGCACAGATACGCAGTATTTT. It translates to CASSEPTTPSTDTQYF.

This chain links TRBV15 with TRBJ1-5; 7 nucleotides line up with TRBD1. The CDR3 contains 15 residues. From germline, CDR1 is LNHNV and CDR2 YYDKDF (reference sequence). J lost 6 bases, V lost 0 bases, and 5 bases had no gene match. CDR3 loop: CATSRDATGSQPQHF. CDR3 sequence (DNA): TGTGCCACCAGCAGAGATGCGACAGGGAGTCAGCCCCAGCATTTT.

The V call is TRBV27, the J call TRBJ1-1; TRBD1 matches 7 bases. The V segment lost 5 bases and the J segment 5 bases; nucleotides outside the gene matches: 14. Germline-derived CDR1 and CDR2 are MNHEY and SMNVEV (reference sequence). The CDR3 length is 16 residues. CDR3 loop: CASSRQGGPGRTEAFF. As DNA, the CDR3 is TGTGCCAGCAGTCGGCAGGGGGGCCCGGGGAGGACTGAAGCTTTCTTT.

There are a few counts of this clone. The chain combines TRBV7-9 with TRBJ2-4; D perhaps matches TRBD2 (5 bases). Trimming stripped 5 bases from V and 15 bases from J, with 20 bases between. CDR1 and CDR2 from the germline V gene are SEHNR and FQNEAQ (reference sequence). This CDR3 comprises 13 residues. The CDR3 coding sequence is TGTGCCAGCAGCGGCGGACTCAGCTGGGGTCTGTACTTC. This encodes CASSGGLSWGLYF.